This T cell receptor beta chain was found in a study of ipilimumab plus nivolumab after autologous stem cell transplantation. Turning to the study itself: Typical patient got about 5 ipilimumab doses and roughly 8 nivolumab doses (median).

Data came from immunoSEQ multiplex PCR; TCRdb stores just in-frame clones and leaves some out. The table includes 15,000 to 20,000 clones, around 80% detected once. CDR1 is SGHRS and CDR2 is YFSETQ in the germline V gene. V lost 0 bases to trimming and J lost 7 bases, with 10 bases between them. This CDR3 has 13 residues. This TCR came from a male donor with diffuse large B-cell lymphoma. The chain combines TRBV5-1 with TRBJ1-1, with D perhaps matching TRBD1 (5 bases). Sample: PBMCs, taken in a trial of ipilimumab plus nivolumab as post-transplant consolidation. The CDR3 region is CASSLADSNEAFF. The CDR3 bases are TGCGCCAGCAGCTTGGCTGACAGCAATGAAGCTTTCTTT.